A single T cell receptor beta chain is shown here with its context. The target antigen is unknown. V lost 6 bases, J lost 5 bases, and 16 bases lay in between. This CDR3 is built from 14 residues. CDR1 MDHEN and CDR2 SYDVKM come from the germline V gene. The sample comes from a study of identifying expanded T cells in peripheral blood. Study outcomes and limitations: Over approximately two and four weeks, about 15 and 19 clones changed, versus around 1.2 between replicates.

Assay used: immunoSEQ multiplex PCR; TCRdb lists only in-frame clones, some missing. The table records about 91,000 clones, almost 90% of them present only once. Sequencing was performed on blood. The genes are TRBV28 and TRBJ1-1; a weak D match, TRBD1 (6 bases). The clonotype comes from a person aged 18 to 75 in good health. DNA for the CDR3: TGTGCCAGCAGCTTACAGGGAGTGGGAACTGAAGCTTTCTTT. The encoded protein is CASSLQGVGTEAFF.